The clone carrying this TCR beta chain was seen only a few times. Its antigen is unidentified. Inclusion characteristics of ophthalmopathy patients comprised a Clinical Activity Score of at least 3, a NOSPECS grade of at least 4, and duration under 3 months. The authors obtained PBMCs from around 11 ml of fresh peripheral blood. These data come from a study of T cells in Graves' hyperthyroidism and ophthalmopathy. Study as a whole: Peripheral blood was acquired at first diagnosis, ahead of any therapy whatsoever.

Study-wide results and limits: Peripheral blood also featured most of the thyroid clonotypes expanded above 0.001.

V lost 0 bases and J lost 5, with 13 bases in between. The CDR3 contains 15 residues. CDR1 is DFQATT, CDR2 SNEGSKA, per germline (reference sequence). Amplification of TCR beta CDR3 regions used RNA as the template. During a first-round RT-PCR of the TCR CDR3, the HTBI primer set was used. TCRdb passed the multiplex PCR reads through MiXCR, listing each CDR3 protein once. The top ten hold less than 70% of the sample, which has around 290,000 distinct CDR3 sequences, over 15% seen once. Sequencing used blood. This TCR was sampled from a woman in her fifties or sixties with Graves' ophthalmopathy. V is TRBV20-1 and J is TRBJ1-4, with D perhaps TRBD1 (5 bases). CDR3 loop: CSARDQGGGNEKLFF. For the CDR3, the DNA is TGCAGTGCTAGAGATCAGGGTGGCGGAAATGAAAAACTGTTTTTT.